The entry below describes one T cell receptor beta chain. The sample is drawn from a study of cytomegalovirus exposure and HLA in healthy donors. Some clones are missing from TCRdb's copy, which holds only in-frame ones; the method was immunoSEQ multiplex PCR. The repertoire holds 180,000 or so clones, with about 89% as singletons. CDR3 size: 15 residues. CDR1 and CDR2 (germline): SGDLS, YYNGEE. V lost 0 bases and J 1 base, leaving 9 bases between the germline ends. This clonotype was obtained from a man aged 25-45 years in good health and CMV-seropositive. The V gene is TRBV9, the J gene TRBJ2-3; the D gene is possibly TRBD2 (6 bases). Sequencing was performed on PBMCs. CDR3 nucleotides: TGTGCCAGCAGCGTAGGACAGCGGGGCACAGATACGCAGTATTTT. Its protein is CASSVGQRGTDTQYF. The whole variable domain, remainder taken from reference TRBV9 and TRBJ2-3, is DSGVTQTPKHLITATGQRVTLRCSPRSGDLSVYWYQQSLDQGLQFLIQYYNGEERAKGNILERFSAQQFPDLHSELNLSSLELGDSALYFCASSVGQRGTDTQYFGPGTRLTVL.